Listed below are T cell receptor beta chains from one sample, sequenced in a study of T cells after yellow fever vaccination. TCRdb independently ran MiXCR on the 5' RACE reads; one entry per CDR3 protein. The table lists 250,000 to 300,000 distinct CDR3 sequences, 8.7% of them singletons. Specimen: CD4+ T cells sorted from PBMCs, collected 5 days after the yellow fever booster vaccination. The source is a young man who received the YFV17D yellow fever vaccine. The CDR3 runs from the conserved cysteine through the conserved F or W. D genes are given only for firm matches. The size field is filled for only some rows; it gives once, few, many or a size class.

d_call | clone_size | j_call | v_call | cdr3_aa | cdr3_nt
. | few | TRBJ1-5 | TRBV6-2/TRBV6-3 | CASSYSGYRNQPQHF | TGTGCCAGCAGTTACTCGGGGTATCGCAATCAGCCCCAGCATTTT
. | . | TRBJ2-3 | TRBV9 | CASSVDPKGTDTQYF | TGTGCCAGCAGCGTAGACCCTAAGGGGACAGATACGCAGTATTTT
. | few | TRBJ2-3 | TRBV5-6 | CASSLKWSTDTQYF | TGTGCCAGCAGTCTTAAGTGGAGCACAGATACGCAGTATTTT
TRBD1 | . | TRBJ1-1 | TRBV7-8 | CASSKRQGATGTEAFF | TGTGCCAGCAGCAAGAGACAGGGGGCGACGGGCACTGAAGCTTTCTTT
TRBD2 | . | TRBJ2-1 | TRBV9 | CASSVESRGEWNEQFF | TGTGCCAGCAGCGTAGAGTCGCGGGGGGAATGGAATGAGCAGTTCTTC
TRBD2 | . | TRBJ2-1 | TRBV30 | CAWSTGTSGGANEQFF | TGTGCCTGGAGTACGGGGACTAGCGGGGGGGCGAATGAGCAGTTCTTC
. | . | TRBJ2-7 | TRBV5-4 | CASSLGPRNEQYF | TGTGCCAGCAGCTTGGGTCCCAGAAACGAGCAGTACTTC
. | . | TRBJ1-1 | TRBV7-2 | CASGKQANTEAFF | TGTGCCAGCGGAAAACAGGCGAACACTGAAGCTTTCTTT
. | many | TRBJ2-3 | TRBV11-2 | CASSFNTGRDTQYF | TGTGCCAGCAGCTTCAATACAGGGAGGGATACGCAGTATTTT
TRBD2 | many | TRBJ2-3 | TRBV4-3 | CASSQAAGETDTQYF | TGCGCCAGCAGCCAAGCTGCGGGGGAGACAGATACGCAGTATTTT
TRBD1 | many | TRBJ2-1 | TRBV9 | CASSVAGQGDNEQFF | TGTGCCAGCAGCGTTGCCGGACAGGGGGACAATGAGCAGTTCTTC
TRBD1 | . | TRBJ1-2 | TRBV24-1 | CATSDWDREIYGYTF | TGTGCCACCAGTGATTGGGACAGGGAAATTTATGGCTACACCTTC
. | . | TRBJ1-3 | TRBV15 | CATSRERGFGNTIYF | TGTGCCACCAGCAGAGAACGGGGTTTTGGAAACACCATATATTTT
. | many | TRBJ2-3 | TRBV4-3 | CASSRADTQYF | TGCGCCAGCAGTCGGGCAGATACGCAGTATTTT
. | few | TRBJ2-1 | TRBV12-3/TRBV12-4 | CASSSTPGTIHNEQFF | TGTGCCAGCAGTTCCACCCCCGGGACGATCCACAATGAGCAGTTCTTC
. | few | TRBJ1-1 | TRBV20-1 | CSATVGVLTEAFF | TGCAGTGCAACGGTCGGGGTCCTCACTGAAGCTTTCTTT
TRBD1 | many | TRBJ1-6 | TRBV12-3/TRBV12-4 | CASTFGTGASPLHF | TGTGCCAGCACCTTCGGGACAGGGGCTTCACCCCTCCACTTT
. | many | TRBJ1-1 | TRBV29-1 | CSVRTGSEAFF | TGCAGCGTTCGCACAGGGTCCGAAGCTTTCTTT
TRBD2 | few | TRBJ2-3 | TRBV6-5 | CASSYRRGAGTDTQYF | TGTGCCAGCAGTTACCGGCGGGGGGCGGGGACAGATACGCAGTATTTT
TRBD1 | few | TRBJ1-5 | TRBV3-1 | CASSLTGERQPQHF | TGTGCCAGCAGCCTCACAGGGGAACGTCAGCCCCAGCATTTT